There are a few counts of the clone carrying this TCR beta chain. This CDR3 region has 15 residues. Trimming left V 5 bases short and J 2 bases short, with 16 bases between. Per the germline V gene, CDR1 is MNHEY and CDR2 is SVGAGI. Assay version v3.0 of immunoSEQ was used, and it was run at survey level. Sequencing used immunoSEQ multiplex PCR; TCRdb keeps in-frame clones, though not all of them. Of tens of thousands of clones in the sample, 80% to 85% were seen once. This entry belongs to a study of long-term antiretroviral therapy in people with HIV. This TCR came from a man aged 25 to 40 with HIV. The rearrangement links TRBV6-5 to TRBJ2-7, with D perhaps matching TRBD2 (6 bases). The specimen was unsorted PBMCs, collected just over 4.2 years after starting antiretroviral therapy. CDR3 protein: CASSLYRLVPYEQYF. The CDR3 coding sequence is TGTGCCAGCAGTCTCTACCGACTAGTTCCCTACGAGCAGTACTTC.